The TCR beta chain under discussion was sequenced for a study of blood T cell repertoires in COVID-19 (dated by TCRdb to 2019 to 2021). Background on the whole study: Samples from collaborators originated in the United States, Italy and Spain and spanned both the acute and convalescent phases of COVID-19. The material from the prospective study consisted of cDNA or gDNA derived from T cells, B-cell-depleted T cells, or PBMCs. Subjects who had been exposed to COVID-19, were actively infected with it, or had recovered from it provided the deeply sampled blood TCRbeta repertoires that made up the dataset. The repertoires were released in a freely available public database intended as a resource for research on the immune response to SARS-CoV-2. The samples were drawn from two sources: the first 160 participants of the ongoing ImmuneRACE study, and 950 to 1,500 subjects contributed by 6 global collaborators. Nearly every sample came with metadata listing a de-identified subject ID, COVID-19 status, age in years and sex. Where available, HLA class I and class II types were taken from metadata supplied by the sample provider and were not determined by assay-based typing. Results the study describes overall, beyond this receptor: How much clinical and demographic metadata was included differed by source and by participant, and the metadata was provided uncurated.

Turning to this clone: The antigen this receptor binds is unknown. Per-base qualities were not stored, and no clone one base away is much larger.

In the germline V gene (reference sequence), CDR1 corresponds to MNHEY and CDR2 to SMNVEV. Trimming at the junction amounts to 2 bases on V and 2 bases on J, and the germline ends lie 16 bases apart. Inclusive of the bounding cysteine and phenylalanine, the CDR3 is 18 residues long. The sequence is cut down to CDR3 DNA, 54 bases in frame from base 1. Each collaborating institution followed its own protocols to collect whole blood in K2EDTA tubes. For TCRbeta analysis, collaborators shipped samples in one of three forms: frozen whole blood, isolated PBMCs, or DNA extracted from either of those sample types. TCRbeta CDR3 regions were amplified from genomic DNA by means of the immunoSEQ Assay, a bias-controlled multiplex PCR. The paper's processing steps were these. Nucleated cell counts per sample were estimated from amplification of reference gene primers within the assay. To quantify the absolute abundance of each unique TCRbeta CDR3 rearrangement, sequence reads were collapsed and filtered. For each sample, productive Simpson clonality was calculated as the square root of Simpson's diversity index over productive rearrangements. Drawn from immuneACCESS, this table holds only the in-frame rearrangements with V and J called that TCRdb kept. Clones are partly lost; checked studies trace under half to an unresolved V gene and leave the rest unexplained. Clonal size and the V and J genes are those of that table, whereas D and trimming came from the DNA. Present in this sample are 150,000 to 200,000 clones, about nine tenths of which were seen just once. The biggest ten clones account for about 7% of the sample.

Input material: peripheral blood. The V gene is TRBV27 and the J gene is TRBJ2-6; TRBD1 is possibly the D segment (5 matching bases). The receptor was derived from a man aged 40-49 years with acute or convalescent COVID-19. The DNA reads TGTGCCAGCAGTTTAGGCCAGGGTCCGAGGACTGGGGCCAACGTCCTGACTTTC. It is translated as CASSLGQGPRTGANVLTF.